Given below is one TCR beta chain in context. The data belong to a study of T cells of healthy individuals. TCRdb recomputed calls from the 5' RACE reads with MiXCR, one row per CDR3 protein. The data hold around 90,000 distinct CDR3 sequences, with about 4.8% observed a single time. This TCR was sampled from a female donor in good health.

This CDR3 is CASSSRTATNEKLFF. The DNA for the CDR3 is TGTGCCAGCAGCTCCCGGACAGCCACTAATGAAAAACTGTTTTTT. The genes are TRBV5-6 and TRBJ1-4, with D possibly TRBD1 on 6 matching bases. The length of the CDR3 is 15 residues. The V and J ends lost 3 bases and 2 bases respectively, with 11 bases between them. Germline-derived CDR1 and CDR2 are SGHDT and YYEEEE.